This T cell receptor beta chain came from a study of shared clonotypes between healthy human individuals. Sorted-subset replicate PCRs used approximately 180 ng of genomic DNA. This amount corresponded to tens of thousands of T cell genomes. Original methodology: With immunoSEQ giving junction-only sequences and no quality scores, filtering differed. Clones were read by immunoSEQ multiplex PCR, and TCRdb kept only the in-frame ones, dropping some. The D gene and trimming were derived from the DNA, and the V and J assignments and clone size from that table. The sample consists of 1,100,000 or so clones, more than 75% of them appearing once. Trimming at V came to 3 bases and at J to 8 bases, leaving 5 bases not matched to a gene. The CDR3 loop spans 15 amino acids. Germline CDR1 and CDR2: SGHTA and FQGNSA. Study-wide findings and caveats: A reduction in generation probabilities was seen for non-shared clonotypes relative to those shared by all four donors.

Of note for this clone: Its antigen is as yet unknown.

The gene calls are TRBV7-2 and TRBJ2-1, with 12 bases matching TRBD1. Material for sequencing was memory CD4+ T cells from PBMCs. Noted subset: CD45RA-negative fraction. This TCR came from a man between 18 and 29 years old in good health. Some clones in this sample may be carry-over from other donors' samples. CDR3 coding DNA: TGTGCCAGCAGCTTGGAGGGGACAGGGGGCTATGAGCAGTTCTTC. This sequence encodes CASSLEGTGGYEQFF.